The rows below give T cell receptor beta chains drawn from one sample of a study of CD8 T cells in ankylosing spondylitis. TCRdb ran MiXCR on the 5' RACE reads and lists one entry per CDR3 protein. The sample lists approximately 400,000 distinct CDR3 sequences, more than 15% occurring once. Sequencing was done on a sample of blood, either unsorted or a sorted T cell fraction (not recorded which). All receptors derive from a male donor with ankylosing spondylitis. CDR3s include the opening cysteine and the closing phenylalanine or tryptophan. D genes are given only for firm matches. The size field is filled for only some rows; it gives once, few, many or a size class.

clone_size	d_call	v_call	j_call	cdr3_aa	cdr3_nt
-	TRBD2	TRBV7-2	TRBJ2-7	CASSLVLAGGEQYF	TGTGCCAGCAGCTTAGTCCTAGCGGGAGGCGAGCAGTACTTC
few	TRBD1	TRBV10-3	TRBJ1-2	CAISGGQGTYGYTF	TGTGCCATCAGTGGGGGACAGGGGACCTATGGCTACACCTTC
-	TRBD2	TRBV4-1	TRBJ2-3	CASSLRLASTDTQYF	TGCGCCAGCAGCCTTCGACTAGCGAGCACAGATACGCAGTATTTT
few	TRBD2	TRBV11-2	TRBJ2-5	CASSQGVRTGGSVETQYF	TGTGCCAGCAGCCAAGGCGTTCGGACGGGGGGGAGTGTGGAGACCCAGTACTTC
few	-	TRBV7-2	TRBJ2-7	CASSLVGVRILGEQYF	TGTGCCAGCAGCTTAGTTGGGGTGAGGATCCTCGGGGAGCAGTACTTC
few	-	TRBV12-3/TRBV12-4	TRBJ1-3	CASRPRGGSLSGNTIYF	TGTGCCAGCAGGCCCCGCGGGGGCTCCCTCTCTGGAAACACCATATATTTT
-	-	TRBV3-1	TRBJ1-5	CASSYALPQGGNQPQHF	TGTGCCAGCAGCTACGCCCTCCCGCAGGGTGGCAATCAGCCCCAGCATTTT
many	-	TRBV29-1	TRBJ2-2	CSVLASLGGELFF	TGCAGCGTTTTGGCTAGTTTGGGCGGGGAGCTGTTTTTT
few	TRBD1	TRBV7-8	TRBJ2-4	CASSPGTEGNIQYF	TGTGCCAGCAGCCCGGGGACAGAAGGAAACATTCAGTACTTC
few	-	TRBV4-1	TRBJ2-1	CASSQDRGGGNRDSYNEQFF	TGCGCCAGCAGCCAAGACAGAGGGGGGGGTAATAGGGACTCCTACAATGAGCAGTTCTTC
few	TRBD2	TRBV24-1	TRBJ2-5	CATSDPGLAGSQETQYF	TGTGCCACCAGTGATCCTGGACTAGCGGGCTCCCAAGAGACCCAGTACTTC
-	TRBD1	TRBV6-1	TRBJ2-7	CASTEDRGTPKQYF	TGTGCCAGCACTGAGGACAGGGGGACGCCGAAGCAGTACTTC
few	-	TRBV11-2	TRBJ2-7	CASSLEWGAFSYEQYF	TGTGCCAGCAGCTTAGAGTGGGGTGCTTTTTCCTACGAGCAGTACTTC
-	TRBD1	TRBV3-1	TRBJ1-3	CASSQGPTRQGRSGNTIYF	TGTGCCAGCAGCCAAGGCCCCACCCGACAGGGACGCTCTGGAAACACCATATATTTT
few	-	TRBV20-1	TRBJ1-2	CSARDRSLNDGYTF	TGCAGTGCTAGAGACAGGTCCCTAAATGATGGCTACACCTTC
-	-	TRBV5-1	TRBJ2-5	CASSLVSGTPETQYF	TGCGCCAGCAGCTTGGTAAGCGGCACCCCAGAGACCCAGTACTTC
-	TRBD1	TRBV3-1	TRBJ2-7	CASSQTTGAAYEQYF	TGTGCCAGCAGCCAAACGACAGGGGCGGCCTACGAGCAGTACTTC
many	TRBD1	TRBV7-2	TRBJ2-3	CASSPRQGADTQYF	TGTGCCAGCAGCCCGAGACAGGGGGCAGATACGCAGTATTTT
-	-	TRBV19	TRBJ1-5	CASNSGNQPQHF	TGTGCCAGTAACAGTGGCAATCAGCCCCAGCATTTT
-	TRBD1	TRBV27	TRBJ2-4	CASSYRGNVKNIQYF	TGTGCCAGCAGTTACAGGGGGAATGTTAAGAACATTCAGTACTTC
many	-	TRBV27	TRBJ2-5	CASKSQETQYF	TGTGCCAGCAAGAGCCAAGAGACCCAGTACTTC
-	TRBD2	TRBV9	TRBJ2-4	CASSVDSVPGLAGAKNIQYF	TGTGCCAGCAGCGTAGATTCCGTCCCCGGACTAGCCGGAGCCAAAAACATTCAGTACTTC
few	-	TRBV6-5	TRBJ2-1	CASSYSTIAGPQFF	TGTGCCAGCAGTTACTCGACGATCGCGGGGCCACAGTTCTTC
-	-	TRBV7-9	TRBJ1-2	CASSFSGFYGYTF	TGTGCCAGCAGCTTTTCGGGATTCTATGGCTACACCTTC
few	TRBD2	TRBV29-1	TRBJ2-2	CSAGTSGSGSTGELFF	TGCAGCGCGGGGACTAGCGGGAGCGGGAGCACCGGGGAGCTGTTTTTT
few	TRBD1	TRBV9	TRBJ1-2	CASSARDREYGYTF	TGTGCCAGCAGCGCCCGGGACAGAGAATATGGCTACACCTTC
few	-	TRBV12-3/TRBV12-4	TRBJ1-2	CASSSRGRADYGYTF	TGTGCCAGCAGTTCCCGCGGCAGGGCGGACTATGGCTACACCTTC
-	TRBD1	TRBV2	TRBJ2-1	CASDRGPYNEQFF	TGTGCCAGTGACAGGGGGCCCTACAATGAGCAGTTCTTC
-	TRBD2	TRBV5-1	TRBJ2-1	CASIPAGGTYNEQFF	TGCGCCAGCATACCGGCCGGGGGGACCTACAATGAGCAGTTCTTC
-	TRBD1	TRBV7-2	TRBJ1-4	CASSKQSGTGNEKLFF	TGTGCCAGCAGCAAACAGTCCGGGACAGGGAATGAAAAACTGTTTTTT
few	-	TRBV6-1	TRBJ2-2	CASRPGSQTNTGELFF	TGTGCCAGCAGGCCCGGGAGCCAGACGAACACCGGGGAGCTGTTTTTT
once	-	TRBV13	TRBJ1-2	CASSPRASHGYTF	TGTGCCAGCAGCCCGAGAGCTTCCCATGGCTACACCTTC
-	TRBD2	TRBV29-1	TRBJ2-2	CSVRGGAIKGGELFF	TGCAGCGTTCGCGGGGGGGCAATCAAGGGCGGGGAGCTGTTTTTT
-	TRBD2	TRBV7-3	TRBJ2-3	CASSWVAGDTDTQYF	TGTGCCAGCAGCTGGGTAGCGGGGGATACAGATACGCAGTATTTT
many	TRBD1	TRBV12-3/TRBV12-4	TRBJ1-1	CASRDRGTEAFF	TGTGCCAGCAGGGACAGGGGCACTGAAGCTTTCTTT
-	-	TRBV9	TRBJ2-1	CASNQDSSSYNEQFF	TGTGCCAGCAACCAGGACTCGAGCTCCTACAATGAGCAGTTCTTC
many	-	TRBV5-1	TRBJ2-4	CASSLEAGNIQYF	TGCGCCAGCAGCTTGGAGGCCGGAAACATTCAGTACTTC
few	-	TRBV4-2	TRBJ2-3	CASSQDLDGTPFGVTQYF	TGTGCCAGCAGCCAAGATTTGGATGGGACTCCTTTTGGGGTGACGCAGTATTTT
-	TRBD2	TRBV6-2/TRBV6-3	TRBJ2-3	CASSYSNPSGRARADTQYF	TGTGCCAGCAGTTACTCGAACCCCAGCGGGAGGGCCCGCGCAGATACGCAGTATTTT
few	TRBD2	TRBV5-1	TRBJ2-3	CASSLRVLAGGTDTQYF	TGCGCCAGCAGCTTGCGAGTGCTAGCGGGGGGCACAGATACGCAGTATTTT
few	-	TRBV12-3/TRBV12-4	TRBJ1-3	CASSPQISGNTIYF	TGTGCCAGCAGTCCACAGATTTCTGGAAACACCATATATTTT
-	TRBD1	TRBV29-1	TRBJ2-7	CSVKGQANSYEQYF	TGCAGCGTAAAGGGACAGGCAAACTCCTACGAGCAGTACTTC
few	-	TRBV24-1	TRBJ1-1	CATSAVEKGRYTEAFF	TGTGCCACCAGTGCCGTCGAAAAGGGTCGCTACACTGAAGCTTTCTTT
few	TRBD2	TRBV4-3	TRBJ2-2	CASSQDLLAGNTGELFF	TGCGCCAGCAGCCAAGATTTACTAGCGGGAAACACCGGGGAGCTGTTTTTT
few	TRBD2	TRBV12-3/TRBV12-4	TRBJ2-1	CASSTRGGAYNEQFF	TGTGCCAGCAGTACCCGCGGGGGAGCCTACAATGAGCAGTTCTTC
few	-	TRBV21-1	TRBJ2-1	CASRRSSSYNEQFF	TGTGCCAGCAGACGAAGCAGCTCCTACAATGAGCAGTTCTTC
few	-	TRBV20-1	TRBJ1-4	CSARDPRAATNEKLFF	TGCAGTGCTAGGGACCCCAGGGCAGCAACTAATGAAAAACTGTTTTTT
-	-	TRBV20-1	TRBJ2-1	CSAPSTSLDEQFF	TGCAGTGCTCCCTCCACTAGCTTGGATGAGCAGTTCTTC
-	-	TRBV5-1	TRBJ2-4	CASSLVAENIQYF	TGCGCCAGCAGCTTGGTAGCGGAAAACATTCAGTACTTC
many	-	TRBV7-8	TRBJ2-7	CASSLELRNSYEQYF	TGTGCCAGCAGCTTAGAATTGCGTAACTCCTACGAGCAGTACTTC
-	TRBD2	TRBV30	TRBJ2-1	CAWRGLVGYNEQFF	TGTGCCTGGAGGGGACTAGTAGGCTACAATGAGCAGTTCTTC
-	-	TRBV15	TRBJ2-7	CATSRDRFAVTYEQYF	TGTGCCACCAGCAGAGATCGGTTCGCGGTCACCTACGAGCAGTACTTC
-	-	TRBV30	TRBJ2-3	CAWSVGGTTDTQYF	TGTGCCTGGAGTGTCGGGGGAACCACAGATACGCAGTATTTT
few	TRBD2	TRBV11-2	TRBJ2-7	CASSSAIAGASYEQYF	TGTGCCAGCAGCTCAGCCATAGCGGGAGCAAGCTACGAGCAGTACTTC
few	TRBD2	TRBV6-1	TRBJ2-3	CASSASLAAAWDTQYF	TGTGCCAGCAGTGCTTCACTAGCGGCCGCGTGGGATACGCAGTATTTT
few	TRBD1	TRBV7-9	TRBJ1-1	CASIPGGGNTEAFF	TGTGCCAGCATTCCAGGGGGCGGGAACACTGAAGCTTTCTTT
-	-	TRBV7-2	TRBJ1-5	CASRQGVGYDQPQHF	TGTGCCAGCAGACAAGGGGTGGGATACGATCAGCCCCAGCATTTT
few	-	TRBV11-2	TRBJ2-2	CASSPRFTGELFF	TGTGCCAGCAGCCCAAGGTTCACCGGGGAGCTGTTTTTT
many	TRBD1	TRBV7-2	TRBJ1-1	CASSLATSQGVEAFF	TGTGCCAGCAGCTTAGCGACTTCACAGGGGGTTGAAGCTTTCTTT
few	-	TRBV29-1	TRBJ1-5	CSVGRGGNQPQHF	TGCAGCGTGGGGAGGGGAGGCAATCAGCCCCAGCATTTT